This T cell receptor (beta chain) was found in a study of shared clonotypes between healthy human individuals. Measured with immunoSEQ multiplex PCR; TCRdb has only the in-frame clones, and not every one. Of about 2 million clones listed, less than 95% were seen once; the top ten hold roughly 1%. As to this clone: What it binds is unknown.

Study-wide results and caveats: Among the subsets, naive ones generally showed larger estimated richness than memory ones.

The naive CD8 population came from CD45RO-negative cells selected for CCR7, without terminally differentiated effector memory CD45RA+ cells. Germline assignment: CDR1 LGHNA and CDR2 YSLEER. The CDR3 contains 15 residues. V was shortened by 0 bases and J by 3 bases, with 12 bases between the two germline ends. The receptor's source is a man younger than 35 in good health. This chain links TRBV4-3 with TRBJ2-7; D may be TRBD2 (6 bases). The sequencing input was naive CD8+ T cells sorted from blood. The CDR3 DNA follows: TGCGCCAGCAGCCAAGAGGCTAGCGCGATCTACGAGCAGTACTTC. Its protein product is CASSQEASAIYEQYF.